This T cell receptor beta chain derives from a study of T cell responses to AZD1222 COVID-19 vaccine. About the study: Recipients boosted at about 4 weeks or about 12 weeks are pooled. Study-level points and caveats: Two doses of AZD1222 preceded a rise in Spike-specific TCR breadth and depth. Distributed over spike, vaccine-associated CD4 TCRs predominated at 160-218 and 743-854.

The CDR3 has 13 residues. The germline V gene encodes CDR1 LNHDA and CDR2 SQIVND (reference sequence). V lost 3 bases and J lost 3, with 8 bases in between. As regards this clone: Its antigen is not known.

The assay was immunoSEQ multiplex PCR, and TCRdb's table has in-frame clones only and misses some. The sample contains 150,000 to 180,000 clones, under 95% of which appear only once. Material: peripheral blood, obtained on day 0 of AZD1222 vaccination. The chain recombines TRBV19 with TRBJ1-2; D gene ambiguous. The clonotype comes from an adult in good health. This CDR3 is CASSIQDYYGYTF. The CDR3 DNA follows: TGTGCCAGTAGTATTCAAGACTACTATGGCTACACCTTC.